Listed below are T cell receptor beta chains from one sample, sequenced in a study of memory CD4+ T cells and cytomegalovirus serostatus. The table came from immunoSEQ multiplex PCR; TCRdb's copy has only in-frame clones and leaves some out. The repertoire consists of around 40,000 clones, with around 79% occurring once and the leading ten covering 0.78%. Sequencing used memory CD4+ T cells from blood. The receptors originated from an adult in good health and CMV-seronegative. Each CDR3 is given with its conserved first and last residue. D genes are given only for firm matches. Size tells how often a clone was seen (once, few, many) or the class of an expanded clone, and some rows leave it out.

cdr3_nt	cdr3_aa	v_call	j_call	d_call	clone_size
TGTGCCAGCAGCTTAGCACCCGGGACAGGAAAAGAGACCCAGTACTTC	CASSLAPGTGKETQYF	TRBV7-6	TRBJ2-5	TRBD1	NA
TGTGCCAGTAGTTCCGACAGGGTCGATGGCTACACCTTC	CASSSDRVDGYTF	TRBV19	TRBJ1-2	TRBD1	NA
TGTGCCAGCAGCTTGGACTTGTGGAACACTGAAGCTTTCTTT	CASSLDLWNTEAFF	TRBV5-4	TRBJ1-1	NA	NA
TGTGCCAGCAGCTTTAGCCTGGACAGTGGCTACACCTTC	CASSFSLDSGYTF	TRBV7-9	TRBJ1-2	NA	NA
TGTGCCAGCAGCCAAGGCGCCAGCTTTACAGATACGCAGTATTTT	CASSQGASFTDTQYF	TRBV4-2	TRBJ2-3	NA	NA
TGTGCCTGGTCCGGGGCCTCAGATACGCAGTATTTT	CAWSGASDTQYF	TRBV30	TRBJ2-3	NA	NA
TGTGCCAGCAGTGGGCGGGCAGGGGGCGGAACAGATACGCAGTATTTT	CASSGRAGGGTDTQYF	TRBV27	TRBJ2-3	TRBD1	NA
TGTGCCAGCAGAGGCAGGATTCTCGGCTCCTACAATGAGCAGTTCTTC	CASRGRILGSYNEQFF	TRBV6-6	TRBJ2-1	NA	NA
TGCAGCGTTGAACGGGCAGCTGGAAACACCATATATTTT	CSVERAAGNTIYF	TRBV29-1	TRBJ1-3	NA	once
TGCGCCAGCAGCGCGGGGACAGGGGGCTATCAAGAGACCCAGTACTTC	CASSAGTGGYQETQYF	TRBV5-1	TRBJ2-5	TRBD1	NA
TGTGCCAGCACAGCAGATACGCAGTATTTT	CASTADTQYF	TRBV6-1	TRBJ2-3	NA	NA
TGTGCCAGTAGTGCATCAGGGATCCAAGAGACCCAGTACTTC	CASSASGIQETQYF	TRBV19	TRBJ2-5	NA	NA
TGTGCCTGGACCAAGGACAGAACTAACTATGGCTACACCTTC	CAWTKDRTNYGYTF	TRBV30	TRBJ1-2	NA	NA
TGCGCCAGCAGTGATCCGACCCTAATCACGGATGAGCAGTTCTTC	CASSDPTLITDEQFF	TRBV10-1	TRBJ2-1	NA	NA
TGTGCCAGCAAGCCCGACCCCTCCGGAGGGACCCAGTACTTC	CASKPDPSGGTQYF	TRBV7-6	TRBJ2-5	NA	few
TGTGCCAGCAGGGGGGGACAGGGGGTTGGTCAGCCCCAGCATTTT	CASRGGQGVGQPQHF	TRBV2	TRBJ1-5	TRBD1	NA
TGTGCCAGCAGCCCCCAGGTGGGGTTCCTCAGCAATCAGCCCCAGCATTTT	CASSPQVGFLSNQPQHF	TRBV7-4	TRBJ1-5	NA	medium-sized
TGTGCCAGCAGAGAGGGCCGTGCCACCGGGGAGCTGTTTTTT	CASREGRATGELFF	TRBV14	TRBJ2-2	NA	once
TGTGCCACCAGCAGAGATCTGAGTAATGAAAAACTGTTTTTT	CATSRDLSNEKLFF	TRBV15	TRBJ1-4	NA	few
TGTGCCAGCAGCACGAGTAGCGGGCCCCAAGAGACCCAGTACTTC	CASSTSSGPQETQYF	TRBV7-2	TRBJ2-5	TRBD2	NA
TGTGCCAGCAGCCTTACTAGCGGCACAGATACGCAGTATTTT	CASSLTSGTDTQYF	TRBV5-4	TRBJ2-3	TRBD2	NA
TGTGCCAGCCTGGAGGATTTTCCCTACGAGCAGTACTTC	CASLEDFPYEQYF	TRBV6-6	TRBJ2-7	NA	NA
TGCGCCAGCAGTCGCTCCGGGGGGAACACTGAAGCTTTCTTT	CASSRSGGNTEAFF	TRBV5-1	TRBJ1-1	NA	NA
TGTGCCAGCAGTTGGAACCGGGACACGTCCCAAGAGACCCAGTACTTC	CASSWNRDTSQETQYF	TRBV27	TRBJ2-5	NA	NA
TGCGCCAGCAGCGCGGGGGTAGCCAAAAACATTCAGTACTTC	CASSAGVAKNIQYF	TRBV10-1	TRBJ2-4	TRBD2	NA